This is a list of T cell receptor beta chains from one sample in a study of cytotoxic CD8 clonotypes in ibrutinib-treated CLL. Sequencing used immunoSEQ multiplex PCR; TCRdb keeps in-frame clones, though not all of them. Of approximately 190,000 clones in the sample, more than 75% were seen once. This specimen consisted of PBMCs, obtained after 12 months of ibrutinib treatment. Receptors were obtained from a human donor with chronic lymphocytic leukemia. CDR3s include the opening cysteine and the closing phenylalanine or tryptophan. D genes are given only for firm matches. The size field is filled for only some rows; it gives once, few, many or a size class.

cdr3_length d_call j_call clone_size v_call cdr3_aa cdr3_nt
15 NA TRBJ1-1 NA TRBV28 CASSSVRFRYTEAFF TGTGCCAGCAGTTCGGTTCGCTTCCGGTACACTGAAGCTTTCTTT
14 NA TRBJ1-4 NA TRBV18 CASSPLEGGEKLFF TGTGCCAGCTCACCATTGGAGGGGGGAGAAAAACTGTTTTTT
13 NA TRBJ1-1 once TRBV11-2 CASSRGGQKPEFF TGTGCCAGCAGCCGGGGCGGACAGAAACCTGAGTTCTTT
15 TRBD1 TRBJ1-4 NA TRBV7-9 CASSATGGPNEKLFF TGTGCCAGCAGCGCGACAGGGGGCCCTAATGAAAAACTGTTTTTT
13 NA TRBJ1-2 NA TRBV13 CASSQGILNGYTF TGTGCCAGCAGCCAAGGGATTTTGAATGGCTACACCTTC
15 NA TRBJ2-5 NA TRBV28 CASSPKTLGQETQYF TGTGCCAGCAGTCCCAAGACCCTGGGACAAGAGACCCAGTACTTC
14 TRBD2 TRBJ2-2 NA TRBV28 CASTSGRITGELFF TGTGCCAGCACTAGCGGGAGAATTACCGGGGAGCTGTTTTTT
16 NA TRBJ1-6 NA TRBV15 CATSRDSRGYNSPLHF TGTGCCACCAGCAGAGATTCGCGGGGGTATAATTCACCCCTCCACTTT
15 TRBD1 TRBJ2-3 many TRBV19 CASRTSGGGTDTQYF TGTGCCAGTCGTACCTCAGGGGGCGGCACAGATACGCAGTATTTT
15 NA TRBJ1-2 NA TRBV21-1 CASSKRKVGPYGYTF TGTGCCAGCAGCAAACGAAAAGTGGGCCCCTATGGCTACACCTTC
16 TRBD1 TRBJ2-7 NA TRBV7-2 CASSPPGQGVSYEQYF TGTGCCAGCAGCCCCCCGGGACAGGGGGTCTCCTACGAGCAGTACTTC
9 NA TRBJ1-1 NA TRBV7-9 CASSSEAFF TGTGCCAGCAGCTCTGAAGCTTTCTTT
12 NA TRBJ1-1 NA TRBV7-9 CASSLRDTEAFF TGTGCCAGCAGCTTAAGGGACACTGAAGCTTTCTTT
14 NA TRBJ2-7 NA TRBV10-3 CAISDPPGSYEQYF TGTGCCATCAGTGACCCCCCGGGCAGCTACGAGCAGTACTTC
13 TRBD2 TRBJ2-7 NA TRBV27 CASRSLAGLEQYF TGTGCCAGCAGGAGTCTAGCGGGCTTGGAGCAGTACTTC
14 NA TRBJ1-1 NA TRBV6-6 CASSYLGQNTEAFF TGTGCCAGCAGTTACCTGGGACAGAACACTGAAGCTTTCTTT
12 NA TRBJ2-5 NA TRBV9 CASSSSLETQYF TGTGCCAGCAGCTCGTCTTTGGAGACCCAGTACTTC
14 NA TRBJ2-7 NA TRBV4-1 CASSQVEMTYEQYF TGCGCCAGCAGCCAAGTGGAGATGACCTACGAGCAGTACTTC
15 NA TRBJ2-4 NA TRBV19 CASSIGDGAKNIQYF TGTGCCAGTAGTATTGGGGACGGAGCCAAAAACATTCAGTACTTC